Following are 15 T cell receptor beta chains from one sample sequenced in a study of cytomegalovirus exposure and HLA in healthy donors (dated by TCRdb to 2017 to 2019). The library relied on the immunoSEQ multiplex PCR assay. For the multiplex PCR, a mixture combining 60 forward primers for TCR Vbeta segments and 13 reverse primers for TCR Jbeta segments was used. As stored in TCRdb, this immuneACCESS dataset retains in-frame rearrangements with V and J assigned. A fraction of the clones does not appear; measured against another copy, unresolved V genes explain less than half of the discrepancy, and the remainder lacks a known reason. This sample is represented by about 130,000 clones; over 70% of them were singletons. The ten top clones hold about 2% of the sample. The sample taken for sequencing was PBMCs. These receptors were obtained from a man aged 25-40 years in good health and CMV-seronegative.

The chain uses TRBV6-5 and TRBJ2-4; possibly TRBD1 for D (6 bases). V was shortened by 6 bases and J by 2 bases, with 14 bases between the two germline ends. The CDR3 sequence is 15 residues long. In germline, CDR1 is MNHEY, CDR2 SVGAGI. CDR3 amino acids: CASSRDRDTKNIQYF. CDR3 bases: TGTGCCAGCAGCCGTGACCGGGACACCAAAAACATTCAGTACTTC.

The chain has TRBV28 and TRBJ1-2; D is undetermined. The CDR3 sequence is 13 residues long. Germline CDR1 reads MDHEN; CDR2 reads SYDVKM. V gave up 4 bases and J gave up 4 bases, with 10 bases separating them. The CDR3 loop reads CASSSPPLYGYTF. Written as DNA, the CDR3 is TGTGCCAGCAGTTCCCCCCCACTCTATGGCTACACCTTC.

V is TRBV23-1 and J is TRBJ1-5; 7 bases are shared with TRBD1. TRBV23-1 is identified as an open reading frame with a role that is uncertain. The CDR3 totals 17 residues. V gave up 2 bases and J gave up 0 bases; unmatched junction bases: 7. CDR3 protein: CASSQREQGYSNQPQHF. The DNA for the CDR3 is TGCGCCAGCAGTCAACGAGAACAGGGGTATAGCAATCAGCCCCAGCATTTT.

As DNA, the CDR3 is TGTGCCAGCTCAGCACTCTCCGGGGGCTCAGGGGGGGAGCAGTTCTTC. Amino acid sequence: CASSALSGGSGGEQFF. This chain links TRBV18 with TRBJ2-1, with D tentatively TRBD1 (7 bases). Germline V gene sequence: CDR1 KGHSH, CDR2 LQKENI. Trimming stripped 5 bases from V and 10 bases from J, with 24 bases between. The CDR3 runs to 16 residues.

Only a few counts were recorded for this clone. The chain recombines TRBV6-1 with TRBJ2-1; TRBD1 might be the D (6 bases). Trimming took off 2 bases at V and 8 bases at J, with 19 bases between the two ends. The V gene's germline CDR1 is MNHNS and CDR2 SASEGT. This CDR3 has 16 amino acids. The CDR3 here is CASSEPHDRFQDEQFF. Here the CDR3 DNA reads TGTGCCAGCAGTGAACCGCATGACAGGTTCCAAGATGAGCAGTTCTTC.

In its sample, this clone was seen once. This chain links TRBV28 with TRBJ2-7; 10 nucleotides line up with TRBD1. V lost 5 bases to trimming and J lost 6 bases; unmatched junction nucleotides: 4. The CDR3 is made up of 13 amino acids. Germline lookup yields CDR1 MDHEN and CDR2 SYDVKM. The CDR3 loop reads CASSPGQGGEQYF. The CDR3 region has the DNA TGTGCCAGCAGTCCCGGACAGGGGGGCGAGCAGTACTTC.

The chain carries TRBV13 and TRBJ2-1, with 9 bases fitting TRBD1. This CDR3 spans 16 amino acids. V lost 5 bases and J lost 4; bases outside the gene matches: 9. Germline lookup yields CDR1 PRHDT and CDR2 FYEKMQ (reference sequence). DNA of the CDR3: TGTGCCAGCAGCCCCGTTGGACAGGGGCAATACAATGAGCAGTTCTTC. As protein: CASSPVGQGQYNEQFF. The variable domain in full, completed from reference TRBV13 and TRBJ2-1, reads AAGVIQSPRHLIKEKRETATLKCYPIPRHDTVYWYQQGPGQDPQFLISFYEKMQSDKGSIPDRFSAQQFSDYHSELNMSSLELGDSALYFCASSPVGQGQYNEQFFGPGTRLTVL.

The chain has TRBV10-3 and TRBJ2-3, with 8 positions matching TRBD2. The length of the CDR3 is 13 residues. Germline V CDR1 and CDR2: ENHRY, SYGVKD. V shed 6 bases, J shed 4 bases, and the junction held 3 bases outside the gene matches. CDR3 in DNA: TGTGCCATCAGACAACTAGCGGCAGATACGCAGTATTTT. Protein: CAIRQLAADTQYF.

The chain combines TRBV11-3 with TRBJ2-2, with TRBD2 matching 8 bases. V lost 5 bases to trimming and J lost 1 base; unmatched junction nucleotides: 9. Per germline, CDR1 SGHNT and CDR2 YENEEA. The CDR3 covers 17 residues. The CDR3 DNA is TGTGCCAGCAGCACTCAATCGGGACTAGGGAACACCGGGGAGCTGTTTTTT. Its protein is CASSTQSGLGNTGELFF.

The chain combines TRBV29-1 with TRBJ1-2; TRBD1 aligns across 9 bases. This CDR3 spans 16 amino acids. Germline trimming cut 6 bases from V and 5 bases from J; bases unmatched to any gene: 16. The V gene's germline CDR1 is SQVTM and CDR2 ANQGSEA. CDR3 sequence reads: CSVGGQGTIIGYGYTF. DNA for the CDR3: TGCAGCGTCGGCGGACAGGGGACGATTATCGGGTATGGCTACACCTTC.

This chain's CDR3 is CASSSPLDRDTDTQYF. DNA of the CDR3: TGTGCCAGCAGCAGTCCCTTAGACAGGGACACAGATACGCAGTATTTT. The chain employs TRBV7-8 and TRBJ2-3, with 7 nucleotides matching TRBD1. CDR1 and CDR2 from the germline V gene are SGHVS and FQNEAQ. The CDR3 extends over 16 amino acids. Unmatched junction bases numbered 10, after V lost 5 bases and J lost 2 bases.

This CDR3 reads CASTGGGSSYNEQFF. DNA for the CDR3: TGTGCCAGCACCGGCGGGGGAAGCTCCTACAATGAGCAGTTCTTC. The rearrangement links TRBV7-2 to TRBJ2-1, with 7 bases lining up with TRBD2. CDR1 and CDR2 from the germline V gene are SGHTA and FQGNSA. V was pared by 7 bases and J by 0 bases, with 6 bases of the junction left unmatched. The CDR3 totals 15 residues.

V gene TRBV5-4 combines with J gene TRBJ2-5, with D possibly being TRBD2 (7 bases). The CDR3 runs 18 residues. Germline loops: CDR1 SGHNT, CDR2 YYREEE (reference sequence). The germline V and J ends were trimmed by 5 bases and 7 bases, with 30 bases remaining between them. DNA for the CDR3: TGTGCCAGCAGTCCCGGTGGGGACACAGGCTCTGGGGGGGGGACCCAGTACTTC. The encoded protein is CASSPGGDTGSGGGTQYF.

This rearrangement joins TRBV2 to TRBJ2-5; TRBD2 matches at 9 bases. The CDR3 contains 14 residues. After removal of 11 bases from V and 4 bases from J, the junction contained 11 bases not matched to a gene. The germline CDR1 and CDR2 sequences are SNHLY and FYNNEI. The CDR3 here is CAQSGREGRETQYF. For the CDR3, the DNA is TGTGCCCAAAGTGGGCGGGAGGGCCGAGAGACCCAGTACTTC.

This chain uses TRBV7-7 with TRBJ1-5; D is possibly TRBD1 (5 bases). The V and J ends lost 5 bases and 7 bases respectively, with 12 bases between them. The germline CDR1 and CDR2 sequences are SSHAT and FNYEAQ (reference sequence). This CDR3 is built from 13 residues. CDR3 in DNA: TGTGCCAGCAGCACAGGTATAGGGCAGCCCCAGCATTTT. Its protein is CASSTGIGQPQHF.